A single sample gave rise to the 20 T cell receptor beta chains below, sequenced in a study of neurological immune-mediated disorders. One entry per CDR3 protein results from TCRdb running MiXCR on the 5' RACE reads. In the table there are under 85,000 distinct CDR3 sequences, 10% of which are singletons. Input material: PBMCs. The receptor set was obtained from a man aged 35 to 55 in good health.

Only a few counts were recorded for this clonotype. The V gene is TRBV14, the J gene TRBJ2-1; no clear D gene. Trimming pared 2 bases from V and 4 bases from J, leaving 3 bases between. The CDR3 length is 12 residues. Germline V CDR1 and CDR2: SGHDN, FVKESK. As DNA, the CDR3 is TGTGCCAGCAGCCAAAGTTACAATGAGCAGTTCTTC. Its protein product is CASSQSYNEQFF.

There are many counts of this clonotype. The CDR3 region is CASSPSDRFHTEAFF. DNA for the CDR3: TGTGCCAGCAGCCCTTCGGACAGGTTTCACACTGAAGCTTTCTTT. This chain connects TRBV7-9 to TRBJ1-1, with 7 positions matching TRBD1. CDR3 length: 15 residues. Germline V lookup: CDR1 SEHNR, CDR2 FQNEAQ (reference sequence). After removal of 5 bases from V and 3 bases from J, the junction contained 9 bases not matched to a gene.

The chain has TRBV30 and TRBJ2-7; TRBD2 might be the D (6 bases). The CDR3 consists of 14 residues. Germline-derived CDR1 and CDR2 are GTSNPN and SVGIG (reference sequence). Trimming removed 4 bases from V and 4 bases from J, with 17 bases in between. CDR3 region: CAWTLAAGSYEQYF. The CDR3 DNA reads TGTGCCTGGACTCTTGCGGCGGGGTCTTACGAGCAGTACTTC. Full variable domain (rest looked up from reference TRBV30 and TRBJ2-7): SQTIHQWPATLVQPVGSPLSLECTVEGTSNPNLYWYRQAAGRGLQLLFYSVGIGQISSEVPQNLSASRPQDRQFILSSKKLLLSDSGFYLCAWTLAAGSYEQYFGPGTRLTVT.

This clonotype was detected ten times or more. The chain carries TRBV11-2 and TRBJ2-2; 7 bases agree with TRBD2. The germline gives CDR1 SGHAT, CDR2 FQNNGV. With 5 bases clipped from V and 3 bases from J, the junction kept 12 bases outside the gene matches. The CDR3 sequence is 17 residues long. The CDR3 loop reads CASSHTSVNGYTGELFF. CDR3 DNA: TGTGCCAGCAGCCATACTAGCGTTAATGGTTACACCGGGGAGCTGTTTTTT.

This clonotype was counted at least ten times. V is TRBV6-6 and J is TRBJ1-3, with 7 positions matching TRBD1. The germline CDR1 and CDR2 sequences are MNHNY and SVGAGI (reference sequence). The junction had 6 bases not matched to a gene; V was cut back by 6 bases and J by 7 bases. The CDR3 has 13 amino acids. CDR3 in DNA: TGTGCCAGCAGCCAGACAGGGTCGAACACCATATATTTT. The encoded protein is CASSQTGSNTIYF.

This clonotype was observed many times. V gene TRBV2 combines with J gene TRBJ1-3, with D tentatively TRBD1 (5 bases). V was cut by 7 bases and J by 4 bases, with 17 bases left in between. Germline-derived CDR1 and CDR2 are SNHLY and FYNNEI. This CDR3 has 15 residues. The CDR3 here is CASNGQGSVGNTIYF. For the CDR3, the DNA is TGTGCCAGCAACGGGCAGGGAAGCGTCGGAAACACCATATATTTT.

Ten or more counts support this clonotype. The chain carries TRBV28 and TRBJ1-1; weak D call: TRBD1 (5 bases). The V end lost 2 bases, the J end lost 0 bases, and 10 bases lay between the germline ends. CDR1 is MDHEN, CDR2 SYDVKM, per germline. The CDR3 sequence is 15 residues long. The DNA for the CDR3 is TGTGCCAGCAGTTTAAAGGGACTCATGAACACTGAAGCTTTCTTT. Translation gives CASSLKGLMNTEAFF.

This clonotype was detected many times. The chain joins TRBV10-3 to TRBJ1-1; D unclear. The CDR3 sequence is 15 residues long. V was cut by 0 bases and J by 4 bases, with 12 bases left in between. Germline V gives CDR1 ENHRY, CDR2 SYGVKD. CDR3 bases: TGTGCCATCAGTGAGTCGGTCAAGGGTGGCACTGAAGCTTTCTTT. Translated, it gives CAISESVKGGTEAFF.

This clonotype occurred many times. The CDR3 is CASSHDRANYGYTF. CDR3 nucleotide sequence: TGTGCCAGCAGCCACGACAGAGCTAACTATGGCTACACCTTC. The chain joins TRBV3-1 to TRBJ1-2; D possibly corresponds to TRBD1 (5 bases). The V and J ends lost 3 bases and 0 bases respectively, with 8 bases between them. The CDR3 runs 14 residues. The germline V gene has CDR1 LGHDT and CDR2 YNNKEL (reference sequence).

This clonotype was found many times. The chain combines TRBV5-1 with TRBJ1-3, with D hard to call. The CDR3 is 12 amino acids. Germline V gene lookup returns CDR1 SGHRS and CDR2 YFSETQ. V was trimmed by 5 bases and J by 3 bases, leaving 6 bases between them. The CDR3 DNA is TGCGCCAGCAGGGCGGATGGAAACACCATATATTTT. Protein sequence: CASRADGNTIYF.

For this clonotype: A read error may explain this, as a much larger clone is one base away. V is TRBV6-4 and J is TRBJ2-7; D is perhaps TRBD1 or TRBD2 (5 bases each). With 0 bases removed from V and 3 bases from J, the gap between germline ends came to 27 bases. The germline CDR1 and CDR2 sequences are MRHNA and SNTAGT. The CDR3 spans 20 residues. The chain's CDR3 is CASSDSIVRVEGIENYEQYF. The CDR3, as DNA: TGTGCCAGCAGTGACTCGATAGTTCGGGTAGAGGGGATCGAGAACTACGAGCAGTACTTC.

This clonotype was picked up many times. The chain uses TRBV11-2 and TRBJ2-2, with 15 bases identical to TRBD2. Germline V gives CDR1 SGHAT, CDR2 FQNNGV. The CDR3 is 21 residues long. The V and J ends lost 2 bases and 3 bases, in that order; junction bases with no gene match: 13. The DNA of the CDR3 is TGTGCCAGCAGCTTATGGGGGACTAGCGGGAGGAGCTTACTGTACACCGGGGAGCTGTTTTTT. Translated: CASSLWGTSGRSLLYTGELFF.

The chain is built from TRBV7-6 and TRBJ2-7, with D tentatively TRBD2 (6 bases). Germline V gene data show CDR1 as SGHVS and CDR2 as FNYEAQ. Trimming took 3 bases from V and 1 from J, leaving 13 bases between them. This CDR3 region has 15 residues. DNA for the CDR3: TGTGCCAGCAGCTTCGAGGGAGGTGGGTCCTACGAGCAGTACTTC. It encodes CASSFEGGGSYEQYF.

This chain joins TRBV20-1 and TRBJ1-1; D call uncertain. The ends were cut back, 3 bases at V and 5 bases at J, with 13 bases in the middle. The CDR3 has 13 residues. CDR1 and CDR2 from the germline V gene are DFQATT and SNEGSKA (reference sequence). The CDR3 here is CSARECGKTEAFF. The CDR3 nucleotides are TGCAGTGCTAGGGAATGCGGGAAAACTGAAGCTTTCTTT.

This clonotype occurred many times. Compared with germline, one end of the junction differs, possibly owing to a read error. V is TRBV10-3 and J is TRBJ2-7, with TRBD1 matching over 8 bases. Germline V gene sequence: CDR1 ENHRY, CDR2 SYGVKD. The CDR3 runs 11 residues. The CDR3 sequence: CAISARDRLDF. The CDR3 DNA is TGTGCCATCAGCGCACGGGACAGGCTCGACTTC.

The CDR3: CASSLSGDQPQHF. In DNA, the CDR3 is TGTGCCAGCAGTTTGTCCGGCGACCAGCCCCAGCATTTT. The rearrangement links TRBV12-3 or TRBV12-4 to TRBJ1-5; D call uncertain. Trimming took 3 bases from V and 7 from J, leaving 10 bases between them. This CDR3 has 13 amino acids.

This clonotype was picked up many times. This chain links TRBV20-1 with TRBJ2-1; tentatively, D is TRBD1 (6 bases). The CDR3 covers 14 residues. V lost 6 bases and J lost 1, with 13 bases in between. Germline V gene data show CDR1 as DFQATT and CDR2 as SNEGSKA (reference sequence). Written as DNA, the CDR3 is TGCAGTGCCCTCCGGGACAAGTCCTACAATGAGCAGTTCTTC. It is translated as CSALRDKSYNEQFF.

This clonotype was observed a few times. This chain links TRBV7-2 with TRBJ2-5, with D tentatively TRBD1 or TRBD2 (7 bases each). With 5 bases removed from V and 6 bases from J, the gap between germline ends came to 19 bases. This CDR3 has 15 amino acids. In germline, CDR1 is SGHTA, CDR2 FQGNSA. This CDR3 reads CASSQGGRGMKTQYF. CDR3 bases: TGTGCCAGCAGCCAGGGGGGGAGGGGGATGAAGACCCAGTACTTC.

This clonotype has ten or more counts. The chain recombines TRBV12-3 or TRBV12-4 with TRBJ1-2; possible D gene TRBD1, 6 bases. Trimming removed 2 bases from V and 5 bases from J, with 18 bases in between. The CDR3 sequence is 16 residues long. The CDR3 spells CASSLLAQGQPYGYTF. For the CDR3, the DNA is TGTGCCAGCAGTTTATTGGCCCAAGGACAGCCTTATGGCTACACCTTC.

This clonotype was counted at least ten times. This chain joins TRBV6-1 and TRBJ1-4, with 7 bases that match TRBD1. There are 15 residues in the CDR3. Germline V lookup: CDR1 MNHNS, CDR2 SASEGT. V lost 11 bases to trimming and J lost 4 bases; unmatched junction nucleotides: 13. The CDR3 coding sequence is TGTGCCGCACACAGGGGACTCCTCTTTAATGAAAAACTGTTTTTT. This translates into CAAHRGLLFNEKLFF.